Following are 6 T cell receptor beta chains from one sample sequenced in a study of blood T cells in healthy people across ages. The use of a sample-barcoded 5' primer and a J-beta primer mix characterized a second PCR of roughly 6 to 11 cycles. TCRdb itself ran the 5' RACE reads through MiXCR, one entry per CDR3 protein. The table has approximately 770,000 distinct CDR3 sequences, 58% seen once; the top ten hold over 20%. The specimen sequenced was blood. These TCRs come from a man between 25 and 39 years old in good health.

V usage is TRBV6-6 and J usage is TRBJ2-5; 10 bases match TRBD2. The DNA matches TRBJ2-1 better at its end, which makes the J call doubtful. In germline, CDR1 is MNHNY, CDR2 SVGAGI (reference sequence). The CDR3 is 16 amino acids. For the CDR3, the DNA is TGTGCCAGCACCTGGGAGCGGGAGGGGTTCAAAGAGACCCAGTTCTTC. Protein product: CASTWEREGFKETQFF.

There are a few counts of this clonotype. The chain is built from TRBV7-2 and TRBJ2-4, with D possibly TRBD2 on 5 matching bases. V was clipped by 3 bases and J by 13 bases, with 13 bases between them. Germline values: CDR1 SGHTA, CDR2 FQGNSA. The CDR3 has 12 residues. CDR3 nucleotide sequence: TGTGCCAGCAGCTTGAGGTTCGGCGGGCAGTACTTC. As protein: CASSLRFGGQYF.

This clonotype was recorded once. V is TRBV6-2 or TRBV6-3 and J is TRBJ1-1; no clear D. This CDR3 region has 12 residues. From germline, CDR1 is MNHEY and CDR2 SVGEGT. Trimming took 4 bases from V and 10 from J, leaving 13 bases between them. CDR3 region: CASSSRSFAAFF. CDR3 coding DNA: TGTGCCAGCAGTTCCCGTTCTTTCGCAGCTTTCTTT.

The rearrangement links TRBV7-2 to TRBJ1-2; a weak D match, TRBD1 (5 bases). This CDR3 contains 13 residues. V lost 5 bases, J lost 3 bases, and 10 bases lay in between. In germline, CDR1 is SGHTA, CDR2 FQGNSA. The CDR3 nucleotides read TGTGCCAGCAGCCTGAAAGGGGACTATGGCTACACCTTC. It translates to CASSLKGDYGYTF.

J is TRBJ2-1 and V is TRBV11-1, with D tentatively TRBD1 or TRBD2 (6 bases each). Per germline, CDR1 SGHAT and CDR2 FQDESV (reference sequence). Deletions cut 2 bases from V and 7 bases from J, with 15 bases between. The CDR3 loop spans 15 amino acids. Written as DNA, the CDR3 is TGTGCCAGCAGCTTATCGGGGGCCGGCGGGAATGAGCAGTTCTTC. This sequence encodes CASSLSGAGGNEQFF.

This chain joins TRBV5-1 and TRBJ2-1; no clear D gene. V shed 5 bases and J shed 6 bases, with 12 bases lying between them. The CDR3 is 13 residues long. Germline assignment: CDR1 SGHRS and CDR2 YFSETQ. This CDR3 is CASSAGARNEQFF. CDR3 in DNA: TGCGCCAGCAGTGCCGGTGCCCGCAATGAGCAGTTCTTC.